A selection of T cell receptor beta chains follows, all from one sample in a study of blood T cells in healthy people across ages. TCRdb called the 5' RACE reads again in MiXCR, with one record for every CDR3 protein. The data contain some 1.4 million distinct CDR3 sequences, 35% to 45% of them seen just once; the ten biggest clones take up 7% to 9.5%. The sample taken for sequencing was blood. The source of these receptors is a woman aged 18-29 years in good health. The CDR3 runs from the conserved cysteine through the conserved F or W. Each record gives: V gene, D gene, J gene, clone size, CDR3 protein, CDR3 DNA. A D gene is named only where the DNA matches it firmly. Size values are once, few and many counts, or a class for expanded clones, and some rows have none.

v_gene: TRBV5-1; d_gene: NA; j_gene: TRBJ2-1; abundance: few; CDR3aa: CASSLGALSSYNEQFF; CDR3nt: TGCGCCAGCAGCTTGGGTGCGCTAAGCTCCTACAATGAGCAGTTCTTC
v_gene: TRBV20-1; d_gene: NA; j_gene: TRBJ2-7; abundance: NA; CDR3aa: CSARDTSLPRYEQYF; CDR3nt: TGCAGTGCTAGAGATACTAGCCTTCCCCGCTACGAGCAGTACTTC
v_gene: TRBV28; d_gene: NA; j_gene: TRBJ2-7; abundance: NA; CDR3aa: CASTGRQGGEQYF; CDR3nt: TGTGCCAGCACTGGACGACAGGGAGGCGAGCAGTACTTC
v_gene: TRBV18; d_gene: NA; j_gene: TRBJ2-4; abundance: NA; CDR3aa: CASSVGHPGLGNIQYF; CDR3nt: TGTGCCAGCTCAGTGGGACACCCGGGTCTGGGGAACATTCAGTACTTC
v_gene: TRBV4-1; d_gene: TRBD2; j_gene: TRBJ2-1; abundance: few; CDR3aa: CATRPTRTGLAGGSSYNEQFF; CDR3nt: TGCGCCACCAGACCAACTCGAACCGGACTAGCGGGAGGAAGCTCCTACAATGAGCAGTTCTTC
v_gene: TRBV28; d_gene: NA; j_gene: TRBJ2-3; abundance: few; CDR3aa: CASRSMGPDTQYF; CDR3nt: TGTGCCAGCAGGTCGATGGGGCCAGATACGCAGTATTTT
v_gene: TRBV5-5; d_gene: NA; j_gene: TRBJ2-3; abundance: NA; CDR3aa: CASSIDRDGLYF; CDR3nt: TGTGCCAGCAGCATAGACCGGGACGGATTGTATTTT
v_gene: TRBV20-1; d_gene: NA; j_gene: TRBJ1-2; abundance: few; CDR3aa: CSAREAQGPYGYTF; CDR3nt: TGCAGTGCTAGAGAAGCCCAGGGGCCTTATGGCTACACCTTC
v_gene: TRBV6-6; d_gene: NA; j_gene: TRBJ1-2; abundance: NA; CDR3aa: CASSYPRGGDPYGYTF; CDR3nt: TGTGCCAGCAGTTACCCCAGGGGAGGGGACCCCTATGGCTACACCTTC
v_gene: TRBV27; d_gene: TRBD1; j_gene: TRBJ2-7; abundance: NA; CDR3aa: CASSLDRGTTYEQYF; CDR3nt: TGTGCCAGCAGTTTGGACAGGGGAACGACCTACGAGCAGTACTTC